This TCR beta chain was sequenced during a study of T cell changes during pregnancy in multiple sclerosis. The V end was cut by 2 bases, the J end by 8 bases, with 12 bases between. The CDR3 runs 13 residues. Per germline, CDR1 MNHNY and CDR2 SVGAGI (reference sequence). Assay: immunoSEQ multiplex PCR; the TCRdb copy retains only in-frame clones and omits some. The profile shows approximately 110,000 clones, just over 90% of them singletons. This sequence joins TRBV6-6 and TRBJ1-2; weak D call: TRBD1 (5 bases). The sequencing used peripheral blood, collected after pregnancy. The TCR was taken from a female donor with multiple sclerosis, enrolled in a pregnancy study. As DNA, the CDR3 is TGTGCCAGCAGTTACAGGCAGGGTTGGGGCTACACCTTC. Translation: CASSYRQGWGYTF.